The 3 T cell receptor beta chains presented below share a single source sample, sequenced in a study of regulatory T cells in long-lasting Graves disease. With iRepertoire HTBI primers and Arm-PCR of CDR3 regions, TCR beta libraries were built. TCRdb re-analysed the multiplex PCR reads in MiXCR, keeping a single row per CDR3 protein. The sample comprises 390,000 or so distinct CDR3 sequences, about 10% of which are singletons, and 15% to 20% rests with the top ten. Noted time point: newly diagnosed GD, antithyroid drugs for less than 3 months. Researchers made the TCR library from RNA that was extracted from PBMCs. In addition, the sample was reused for a study of T cells in Graves' hyperthyroidism and ophthalmopathy.

Material: peripheral blood mononuclear cells (PBMCs), obtained at new diagnosis, from a patient treated with antithyroid drugs. These receptors originate from a woman aged 18 to 35 with Graves disease.

This clonotype was observed many times. The chain recombines TRBV28 with TRBJ1-5, with unresolved D. The germline CDR1 and CDR2 sequences are MDHEN and SYDVKM. This CDR3 region has 12 residues. V lost 6 bases and J 4 bases, leaving 7 bases between the germline ends. DNA of the CDR3: TGTGCCAGCAGACAGCTTAATCAGCCCCAGCATTTT. Translating it yields CASRQLNQPQHF.

In its sample, this clonotype was seen many times. The V and J genes are TRBV5-1 and TRBJ2-1, with 7 bases matching TRBD2. CDR1 and CDR2 (germline): SGHRS, YFSETQ. Germline trimming cut 2 bases from V and 4 bases from J; bases unmatched to any gene: 9. CDR3 length: 16 amino acids. CDR3 sequence (DNA): TGCGCCAGCAGCTTACTACCGGCCGGGGGGTACAATGAGCAGTTCTTC. Residues: CASSLLPAGGYNEQFF.

The chain has TRBV6-2 or TRBV6-3 and TRBJ1-1; 12 bases fit TRBD1. Germline CDR1 reads MNHEY; CDR2 reads SVGEGT. J lost 4 bases, V lost 6 bases, and 12 bases had no gene match. The CDR3 length is 17 residues. DNA for the CDR3: TGTGCCAGCAGATCAAGGGACAGGGGGCAATGGGGCACTGAAGCTTTCTTT. This encodes CASRSRDRGQWGTEAFF.